This T cell receptor beta chain was captured by sequencing in a study of post-analysis software for immune sequencing data. Overall study context: Included among the disease courses, which were recorded for the cohort, were relapsing-remitting, secondary progressive and progressive-relapsing multiple sclerosis. General observations from the study: For normalized Chao1 diversity, multiple sclerosis patients scored significantly lower than controls did. The study found TRBV5-6, TRBV5-1 and TRBV20-1 among several TRBV segments more frequent in patients than controls.

Built from TCR beta cDNA, the libraries had unique molecular identifiers in them. TCRdb re-analysed the PCR reads in MiXCR, keeping a single row per CDR3 protein. This sample carries roughly 620,000 distinct CDR3 sequences, roughly two fifths of them seen once, and the ten largest clones take around 1.7%. Trimming cost V 2 bases and J 4 bases, with 11 bases left between them. The CDR3 consists of 13 residues. Germline CDR1 SQVTM, CDR2 ANQGSEA. This clonotype was counted a few times. Its cognate antigen is unknown. The sequence derives from a girl aged 10 to 17 with multiple sclerosis. Sequenced input: blood. The chain recombines TRBV29-1 with TRBJ1-1; D is perhaps TRBD1 (6 bases). The CDR3 here is CSVEKQGATEAFF. The CDR3, as DNA: TGCAGCGTTGAAAAACAGGGAGCCACTGAAGCTTTCTTT.